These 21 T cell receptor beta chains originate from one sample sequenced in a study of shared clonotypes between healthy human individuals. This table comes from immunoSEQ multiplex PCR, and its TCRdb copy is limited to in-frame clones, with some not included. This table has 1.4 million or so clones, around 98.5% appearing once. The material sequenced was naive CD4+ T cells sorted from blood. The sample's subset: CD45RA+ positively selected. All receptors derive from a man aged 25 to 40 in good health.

CDR3 bases: TGTGCCAGCAGCTCTGGTAGTACAACGAGCTTTGTTGAGCAGTTCTTC. Residues: CASSSGSTTSFVEQFF. The rearrangement joins TRBV5-4 to TRBJ2-1, with unresolved D. Deletions cut 3 bases from V and 9 bases from J, with 22 bases between. The CDR3 consists of 16 residues. Germline lookup yields CDR1 SGHNT and CDR2 YYREEE (reference sequence).

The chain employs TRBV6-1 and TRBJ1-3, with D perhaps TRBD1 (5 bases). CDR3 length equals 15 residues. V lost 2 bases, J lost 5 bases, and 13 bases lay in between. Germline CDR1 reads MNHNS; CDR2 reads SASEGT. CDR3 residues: CASSERGESRNTIYF. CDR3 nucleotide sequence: TGTGCCAGCAGTGAACGGGGCGAGAGTCGAAACACCATATATTTT.

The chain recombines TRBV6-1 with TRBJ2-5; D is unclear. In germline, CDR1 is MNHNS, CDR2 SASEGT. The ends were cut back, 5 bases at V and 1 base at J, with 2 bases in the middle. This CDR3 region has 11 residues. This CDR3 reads CASSPQETQYF. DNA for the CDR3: TGTGCCAGCAGTCCCCAAGAGACCCAGTACTTC.

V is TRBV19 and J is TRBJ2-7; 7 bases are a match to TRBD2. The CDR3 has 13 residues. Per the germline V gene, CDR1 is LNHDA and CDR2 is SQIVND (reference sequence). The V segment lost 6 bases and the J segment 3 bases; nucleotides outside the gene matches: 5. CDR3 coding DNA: TGTGCCAGTAGCCGGACTAGTCACTACGAGCAGTACTTC. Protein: CASSRTSHYEQYF.

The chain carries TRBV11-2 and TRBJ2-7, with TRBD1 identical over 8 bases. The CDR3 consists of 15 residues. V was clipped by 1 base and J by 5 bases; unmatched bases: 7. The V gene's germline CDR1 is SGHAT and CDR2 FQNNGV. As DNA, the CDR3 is TGTGCCAGCAGCTTAGTGTTCAGGGGGCCCCACGAGCAGTACTTC. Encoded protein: CASSLVFRGPHEQYF.

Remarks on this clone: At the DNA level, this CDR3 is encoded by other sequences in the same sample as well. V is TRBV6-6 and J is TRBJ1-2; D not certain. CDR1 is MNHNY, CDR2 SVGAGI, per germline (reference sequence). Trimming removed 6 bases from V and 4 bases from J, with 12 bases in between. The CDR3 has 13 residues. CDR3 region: CASSLDGLYGYTF. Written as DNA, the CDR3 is TGTGCCAGCAGCTTGGACGGACTCTATGGCTACACCTTC.

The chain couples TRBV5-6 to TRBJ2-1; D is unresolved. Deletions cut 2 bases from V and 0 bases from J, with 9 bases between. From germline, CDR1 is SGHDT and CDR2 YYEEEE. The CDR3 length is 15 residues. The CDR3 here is CASSFPLGSYNEQFF. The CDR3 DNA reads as TGTGCCAGCAGCTTCCCCCTGGGCTCCTACAATGAGCAGTTCTTC.

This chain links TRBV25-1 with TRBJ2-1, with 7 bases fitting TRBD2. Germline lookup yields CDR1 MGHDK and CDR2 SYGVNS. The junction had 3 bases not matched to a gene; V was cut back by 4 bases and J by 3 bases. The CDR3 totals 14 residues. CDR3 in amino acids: CASSGLAIYNEQFF. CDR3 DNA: TGTGCCAGCAGTGGACTAGCCATCTACAATGAGCAGTTCTTC.

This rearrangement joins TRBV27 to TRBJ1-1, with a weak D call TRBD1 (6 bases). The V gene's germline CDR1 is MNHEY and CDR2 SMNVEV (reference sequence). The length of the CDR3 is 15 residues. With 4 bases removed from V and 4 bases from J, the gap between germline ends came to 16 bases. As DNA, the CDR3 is TGTGCCAGCAGTTGGACAGTCCAATCCCCCACTGAAGCTTTCTTT. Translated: CASSWTVQSPTEAFF.

The CDR3 protein is CASSLNPRVAVPYGYTF. The CDR3 DNA reads TGTGCCAGCAGTTTAAACCCCCGTGTGGCAGTTCCCTATGGCTACACCTTC. The chain has TRBV28 and TRBJ1-2; D is uncertain. The V and J ends lost 2 bases and 4 bases respectively, with 20 bases between them. This CDR3 has 17 amino acids. The germline CDR1 and CDR2 sequences are MDHEN and SYDVKM.

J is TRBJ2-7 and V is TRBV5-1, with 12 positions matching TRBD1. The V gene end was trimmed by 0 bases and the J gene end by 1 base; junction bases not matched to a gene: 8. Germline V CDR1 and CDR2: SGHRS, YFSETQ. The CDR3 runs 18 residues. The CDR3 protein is CASSLVRGQGARSYEQYF. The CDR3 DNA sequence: TGCGCCAGCAGCTTGGTTAGGGGACAGGGGGCTCGATCCTACGAGCAGTACTTC.

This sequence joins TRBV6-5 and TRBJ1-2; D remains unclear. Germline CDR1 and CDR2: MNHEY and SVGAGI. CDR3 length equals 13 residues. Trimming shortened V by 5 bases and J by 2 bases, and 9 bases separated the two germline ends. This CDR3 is CASSEGLNYGYTF. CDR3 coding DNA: TGTGCCAGCAGTGAGGGTCTCAACTATGGCTACACCTTC.

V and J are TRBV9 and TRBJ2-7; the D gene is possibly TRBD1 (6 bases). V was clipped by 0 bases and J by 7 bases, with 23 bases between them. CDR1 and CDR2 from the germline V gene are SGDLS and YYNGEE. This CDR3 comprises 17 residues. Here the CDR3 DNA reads TGTGCCAGCAGCGTAGGAGCGATGGGACAAGGCGGCGGGGAGCAGTACTTC. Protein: CASSVGAMGQGGGEQYF.

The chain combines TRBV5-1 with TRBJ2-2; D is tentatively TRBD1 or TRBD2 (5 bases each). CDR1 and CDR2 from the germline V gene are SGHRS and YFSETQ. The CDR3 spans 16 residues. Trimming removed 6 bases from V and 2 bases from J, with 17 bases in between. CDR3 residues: CASTRGDLANTGELFF. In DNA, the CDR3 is TGCGCCAGCACCCGTGGGGACCTAGCCAACACCGGGGAGCTGTTTTTT.

CDR3 coding DNA: TGTGCCAGCTCACCAGAAACCGGGGAGCTGTTTTTT. It yields the protein CASSPETGELFF. This chain uses TRBV18 with TRBJ2-2; D call uncertain. The CDR3 sequence is 12 residues long. Looked up from germline, CDR1 is KGHSH and CDR2 is LQKENI. V was trimmed by 2 bases and J by 5 bases, leaving 3 bases between them.

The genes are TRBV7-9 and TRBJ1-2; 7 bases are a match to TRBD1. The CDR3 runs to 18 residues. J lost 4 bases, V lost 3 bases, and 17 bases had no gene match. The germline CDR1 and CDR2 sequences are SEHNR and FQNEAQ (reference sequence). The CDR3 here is CASSFRVRKPGQSYGYTF. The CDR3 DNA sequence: TGTGCCAGCAGCTTTCGCGTTAGAAAGCCGGGACAGTCCTATGGCTACACCTTC.

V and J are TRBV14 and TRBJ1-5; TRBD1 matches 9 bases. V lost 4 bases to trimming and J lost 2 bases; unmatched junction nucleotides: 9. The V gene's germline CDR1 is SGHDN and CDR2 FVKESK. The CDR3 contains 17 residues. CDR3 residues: CASSLRDRERGNQPQHF. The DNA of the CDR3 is TGTGCCAGCAGCCTCCGGGACAGGGAGAGGGGCAATCAGCCCCAGCATTTT.

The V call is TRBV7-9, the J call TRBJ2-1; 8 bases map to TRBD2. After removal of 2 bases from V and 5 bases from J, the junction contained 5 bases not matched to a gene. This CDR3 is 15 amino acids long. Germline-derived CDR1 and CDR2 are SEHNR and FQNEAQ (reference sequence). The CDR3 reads CASSLILAGHNEQFF. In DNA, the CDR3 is TGTGCCAGCAGCTTAATTCTAGCGGGCCACAATGAGCAGTTCTTC. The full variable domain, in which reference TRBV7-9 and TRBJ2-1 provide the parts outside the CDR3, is DTGVSQNPRHKITKRGQNVTFRCDPISEHNRLYWYRQTLGQGPEFLTYFQNEAQLEKSRLLSDRFSAERPKGSFSTLEIQRTEQGDSAMYLCASSLILAGHNEQFFGPGTRLTVL.

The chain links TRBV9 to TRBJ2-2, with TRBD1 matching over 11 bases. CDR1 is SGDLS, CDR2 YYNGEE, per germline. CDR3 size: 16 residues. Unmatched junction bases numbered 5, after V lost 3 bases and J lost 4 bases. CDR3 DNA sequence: TGTGCCAGCAGCGCCGGACAGGGGGCAGGCACCGGGGAGCTGTTTTTT. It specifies CASSAGQGAGTGELFF.

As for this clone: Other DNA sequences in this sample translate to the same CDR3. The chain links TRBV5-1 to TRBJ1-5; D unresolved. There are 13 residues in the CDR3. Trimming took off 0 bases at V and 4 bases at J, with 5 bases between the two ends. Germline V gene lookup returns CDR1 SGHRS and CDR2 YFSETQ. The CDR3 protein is CASSLAENQPQHF. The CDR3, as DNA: TGCGCCAGCAGCTTGGCTGAGAATCAGCCCCAGCATTTT.

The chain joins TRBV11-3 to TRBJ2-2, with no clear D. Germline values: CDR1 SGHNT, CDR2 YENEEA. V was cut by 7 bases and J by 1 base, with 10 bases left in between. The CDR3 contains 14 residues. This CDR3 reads CASTPVGNTGELFF. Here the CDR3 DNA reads TGTGCCAGCACCCCCGTAGGGAACACCGGGGAGCTGTTTTTT.